The clone carrying this T cell receptor (beta chain) was seen only once. This record belongs to a study of CD8 T cells in ankylosing spondylitis. The CDR3 consists of 14 residues. Germline V CDR1 and CDR2: ENHRY, SYGVKD. The V end was cut by 6 bases, the J end by 1 base, with 12 bases between. TCRdb re-analysed the 5' RACE reads in MiXCR, keeping a single row per CDR3 protein. The sample carries 230,000 or so distinct CDR3 sequences, 20% to 30% recorded once. V is TRBV10-3 and J is TRBJ2-5; weak D call: TRBD2 (6 bases). Sequenced: blood, either unsorted or a sorted T cell fraction (not recorded which). The receptor's source is a male donor with ankylosing spondylitis or in good health (not recorded which). The CDR3 sequence: CAIRSSGVQETQYF. In DNA, the CDR3 is TGTGCCATCAGGTCCTCGGGGGTCCAAGAGACCCAGTACTTC.